What follows are 31 T cell receptor beta chains derived from one specimen sequenced in a study of blood T cell repertoires in COVID-19. The repertoire was sequenced with immunoSEQ multiplex PCR; TCRdb's copy has only in-frame clones and lacks some. This sample has about 190,000 clones, with about 88% found just once. The material sequenced was peripheral blood. All receptors come from a human donor in a cohort sampled during active COVID-19.

This clone appeared once. J is TRBJ2-7 and V is TRBV7-2; TRBD1 matches 9 bases. Trimming at V came to 4 bases and at J to 6 bases, leaving 10 bases not matched to a gene. This CDR3 region has 15 residues. CDR1 SGHTA and CDR2 FQGNSA come from the germline V gene. This chain's CDR3 is CASSSQQGALAEQYF. As DNA, the CDR3 is TGTGCCAGCAGCTCGCAACAGGGGGCGCTGGCCGAGCAGTACTTC.

This rearrangement joins TRBV4-2 to TRBJ2-1; TRBD1 matches at 10 bases. Per germline, CDR1 LGHNA and CDR2 YNFKEQ. The V gene end was trimmed by 3 bases and the J gene end by 3 bases; junction bases not matched to a gene: 5. The CDR3 loop spans 16 amino acids. This chain's CDR3 is CASSQGTGVNYNEQFF. CDR3 bases: TGTGCCAGCAGCCAGGGGACAGGGGTGAACTACAATGAGCAGTTCTTC.

The chain joins TRBV3-1 (or the pseudogene TRBV3-2) to TRBJ2-7; 8 bases fit TRBD1. The V segment lost 3 bases and the J segment 3 bases; nucleotides outside the gene matches: 13. CDR1 and CDR2 (germline): LGHDT, YNNKEL (reference sequence). The CDR3 runs 17 residues. The CDR3 bases are TGTGCCAGCAGCCATTCGTGGGGCAGGGGGCCCTACTACGAGCAGTACTTC. Translated: CASSHSWGRGPYYEQYF.

This clone has just one count. The chain employs TRBV30 and TRBJ1-5, with 9 bases that match TRBD1. The CDR3 runs to 14 residues. Germline V gives CDR1 GTSNPN, CDR2 SVGIG (reference sequence). Germline trimming cut 2 bases from V and 4 bases from J; bases unmatched to any gene: 3. The CDR3 DNA is TGTGCCTGGAGTCCAGGACAGGGGAATCAGCCCCAGCATTTT. Its translation is CAWSPGQGNQPQHF.

The V gene is TRBV9, the J gene TRBJ2-3; 9 nucleotides line up with TRBD2. V was clipped by 0 bases and J by 3 bases; unmatched bases: 8. This CDR3 contains 17 residues. The germline V gene has CDR1 SGDLS and CDR2 YYNGEE. CDR3 coding DNA: TGTGCCAGCAGCGTAGGAATTGCGGGAGGGACGACAGATACGCAGTATTTT. Encoded protein: CASSVGIAGGTTDTQYF.

CDR3 region: CASSVVGQVVSGANVLTF. The CDR3 DNA reads TGTGCCAGCAGCGTAGTGGGCCAGGTCGTCTCTGGGGCCAACGTCCTGACTTTC. The gene calls are TRBV9 and TRBJ2-6, with D unresolved. Germline V gene sequence: CDR1 SGDLS, CDR2 YYNGEE. The V end lost 0 bases, the J end lost 0 bases, and 13 bases lay between the germline ends. This CDR3 has 18 amino acids.

The J gene is TRBJ2-7, the V gene TRBV7-9, with 9 bases identical to TRBD1. Germline lookup yields CDR1 SEHNR and CDR2 FQNEAQ (reference sequence). The CDR3 is 16 amino acids. With 2 bases clipped from V and 3 bases from J, the junction kept 8 bases outside the gene matches. The CDR3 region is CASSLPDRGEDYEQYF. The CDR3 region has the DNA TGTGCCAGCAGCTTACCCGACAGGGGGGAGGACTACGAGCAGTACTTC.

V and J are TRBV11-2 and TRBJ2-1; D ambiguous. CDR1 and CDR2 from the germline V gene are SGHAT and FQNNGV. The CDR3 is 11 residues long. Trimming took off 5 bases at V and 6 bases at J, with 5 bases between the two ends. The CDR3 loop is CASSPLNEQFF. CDR3 sequence (DNA): TGTGCCAGCAGCCCACTCAATGAGCAGTTCTTC.

This clone turned up a few times. The chain links TRBV5-4 to TRBJ2-7; D is uncertain. Trimming left V 0 bases short and J 6 bases short, with 10 bases between. There are 13 residues in the CDR3. Per the germline V gene, CDR1 is SGHNT and CDR2 is YYREEE (reference sequence). CDR3 sequence reads: CASSLAGLSEQYF. CDR3 sequence (DNA): TGTGCCAGCAGCTTGGCAGGTCTTAGCGAGCAGTACTTC.

The table lists this clone with a few counts. The chain uses TRBV4-3 and TRBJ2-1; TRBD2 matches 14 bases. J was trimmed by 6 bases and V by 3 bases; bases with no gene match: 1. This CDR3 contains 15 residues. Per germline, CDR1 LGHNA and CDR2 YSLEER. This chain's CDR3 is CASSHGLAGGNEQFF. The CDR3 DNA is TGCGCCAGCAGCCACGGACTAGCGGGGGGCAATGAGCAGTTCTTC.

The chain uses TRBV3-1 (or the pseudogene TRBV3-2) and TRBJ2-7; TRBD2 matches at 11 bases. Germline V gene data show CDR1 as LGHDT and CDR2 as YNNKEL (reference sequence). Unmatched junction bases numbered 5, after V lost 3 bases and J lost 4 bases. The CDR3 sequence is 15 residues long. The CDR3 sequence: CASSHTSGSQYEQYF. The CDR3 DNA sequence: TGTGCCAGCAGCCACACTAGCGGGAGCCAATACGAGCAGTACTTC.

The V call is TRBV5-1, the J call TRBJ2-5; 7 nucleotides align to TRBD1. The trim removed 5 bases at V and 2 bases at J, leaving 9 bases unmatched. This CDR3 comprises 15 residues. In germline, CDR1 is SGHRS, CDR2 YFSETQ. The CDR3 here is CASRTGTAFQETQYF. The CDR3 DNA sequence: TGCGCCAGCAGAACGGGGACAGCTTTTCAAGAGACCCAGTACTTC.

This chain connects TRBV9 to TRBJ2-7, with 8 positions matching TRBD2. J gave up 3 bases and V 4 bases, and 12 bases lay outside the gene matches. The germline V gene encodes CDR1 SGDLS and CDR2 YYNGEE. This CDR3 is 16 amino acids long. CDR3 DNA: TGTGCCAGCAGCCCGAGACGGACTAGCTTGATCTACGAGCAGTACTTC. This codes for CASSPRRTSLIYEQYF.

The gene calls are TRBV3-1 (or the pseudogene TRBV3-2) and TRBJ2-2; 9 nucleotides line up with TRBD1. The CDR3 has 15 residues. Germline V gene sequence: CDR1 LGHDT, CDR2 YNNKEL (reference sequence). V lost 1 base and J lost 7; bases outside the gene matches: 4. The CDR3 is CASSQVTGGGGELFF. The CDR3 nucleotides read TGTGCCAGCAGCCAAGTGACAGGGGGGGGCGGGGAGCTGTTTTTT.

The chain recombines TRBV4-1 with TRBJ1-4, with TRBD1 as a possible D gene (5 bases). Looked up from germline, CDR1 is MGHRA and CDR2 is YSYEKL. V was cut by 4 bases and J by 7 bases, with 16 bases left in between. The CDR3 runs to 15 residues. This CDR3 reads CASSLRQTRSEKLFF. The CDR3 region has the DNA TGCGCCAGCAGCCTCCGACAGACAAGGAGTGAAAAACTGTTTTTT.

V gene TRBV30 combines with J gene TRBJ2-3, with 8 nucleotides matching TRBD2. In germline, CDR1 is GTSNPN, CDR2 SVGIG (reference sequence). The CDR3 covers 15 residues. Trimming removed 0 bases from V and 0 bases from J; junction bases left unmatched: 2. The CDR3 region is CAWSVLAASTDTQYF. In nucleotides, the CDR3 is TGTGCCTGGAGTGTACTAGCGGCTAGCACAGATACGCAGTATTTT.

CDR3 residues: CASSLGQGNNEQFF. CDR3 DNA: TGTGCCAGCAGCTTGGGACAGGGGAACAATGAGCAGTTCTTC. The chain links TRBV7-2 to TRBJ2-1; 10 nucleotides agree with TRBD1. The V gene end was trimmed by 3 bases and the J gene end by 5 bases; junction bases not matched to a gene: 1. The V gene's germline CDR1 is SGHTA and CDR2 FQGNSA. CDR3 length: 14 amino acids.

This chain joins TRBV25-1 and TRBJ1-6; TRBD1 is a possible D gene (6 bases). With 5 bases removed from V and 7 bases from J, the gap between germline ends came to 12 bases. There are 14 residues in the CDR3. Germline V gene sequence: CDR1 MGHDK, CDR2 SYGVNS. CDR3 residues: CASSPPGANSPLHF. The CDR3 bases are TGTGCCAGCAGTCCCCCAGGGGCGAATTCACCCCTCCACTTT.

This clone was seen only once. This sequence joins TRBV5-1 and TRBJ2-5, with TRBD1 as a possible D gene (6 bases). V shed 4 bases and J shed 0 bases, with 10 bases lying between them. The CDR3 is 14 residues long. The germline V gene encodes CDR1 SGHRS and CDR2 YFSETQ. Written as DNA, the CDR3 is TGCGCCAGCAGCGGGGGCGCGTACCAAGAGACCCAGTACTTC. It codes for CASSGGAYQETQYF. Full variable domain (remainder filled in from reference TRBV5-1 and TRBJ2-5): KAGVTQTPRYLIKTRGQQVTLSCSPISGHRSVSWYQQTPGQGLQFLFEYFSETQRNKGNFPGRFSGRQFSNSRSEMNVSTLELGDSALYLCASSGGAYQETQYFGPGTRLLVL.

This rearrangement joins TRBV4-1 to TRBJ2-3; 7 bases agree with TRBD1. There are 12 residues in the CDR3. Per the germline V gene, CDR1 is MGHRA and CDR2 is YSYEKL. Germline trimming cut 3 bases from V and 13 bases from J; bases unmatched to any gene: 7. CDR3 sequence: CASSHETGMEYF. CDR3 DNA: TGCGCCAGCAGCCATGAGACAGGGATGGAGTATTTT.

The rearrangement links TRBV27 to TRBJ2-2, with D perhaps TRBD1 (6 bases). Germline CDR1 reads MNHEY; CDR2 reads SMNVEV (reference sequence). This CDR3 is 15 amino acids long. The germline V and J ends were trimmed by 2 bases and 6 bases, with 13 bases remaining between them. The DNA of the CDR3 is TGTGCCAGCAGTTTAACAGGGTTGTCCCCCGGGGAGCTGTTTTTT. Translating it yields CASSLTGLSPGELFF.

The genes are TRBV20-1 and TRBJ2-7; 7 nucleotides line up with TRBD2. The CDR3 totals 11 residues. The junction had 7 bases not matched to a gene; V was cut back by 3 bases and J by 11 bases. The V gene's germline CDR1 is DFQATT and CDR2 SNEGSKA (reference sequence). In DNA form, the CDR3 reads TGCAGTGCTAGGGAAGGCGGGAGAAAGTACTTC. As protein: CSAREGGRKYF.

The chain employs TRBV7-2 and TRBJ2-7; D is undetermined. V lost 3 bases, J lost 5 bases, and 5 bases lay in between. CDR3 length: 11 amino acids. Germline-derived CDR1 and CDR2 are SGHTA and FQGNSA. CDR3 residues: CASSLSNEQYF. Here the CDR3 DNA reads TGTGCCAGCAGCTTGAGTAACGAGCAGTACTTC.

The V and J genes are TRBV6-5 and TRBJ2-7, with 7 positions matching TRBD1. CDR1 and CDR2 (germline): MNHEY, SVGAGI. After removal of 0 bases from V and 4 bases from J, the junction contained 9 bases not matched to a gene. The CDR3 loop spans 16 amino acids. CDR3 nucleotide sequence: TGTGCCAGCAGTTACTCACAACAGGGGATCGCGTACGAGCAGTACTTC. It yields the protein CASSYSQQGIAYEQYF.

The chain uses TRBV18 and TRBJ2-7, with 10 bases lining up with TRBD1. There are 15 residues in the CDR3. V lost 3 bases and J lost 6; bases outside the gene matches: 8. Germline V lookup: CDR1 KGHSH, CDR2 LQKENI. CDR3 region: CASSPPTGGKGEQYF. CDR3 DNA sequence: TGTGCCAGCTCACCCCCGACAGGGGGCAAAGGCGAGCAGTACTTC. The entire variable domain, with the rest obtained from reference TRBV18 and TRBJ2-7, is as follows: NAGVMQNPRHLVRRRGQEARLRCSPMKGHSHVYWYRQLPEEGLKFMVYLQKENIIDESGMPKERFSAEFPKEGPSILRIQQVVRGDSAAYFCASSPPTGGKGEQYFGPGTRLTVT.

The chain joins TRBV7-2 to TRBJ1-2, with D maybe TRBD1 (5 bases). V lost 5 bases to trimming and J lost 2 bases, with 18 bases between them. Germline V lookup: CDR1 SGHTA, CDR2 FQGNSA. The CDR3 loop spans 16 amino acids. The DNA of the CDR3 is TGTGCCAGCAGCCCAGTGGTGGGGGGTAGGAACTATGGCTACACCTTC. Translated, it gives CASSPVVGGRNYGYTF.

The rearrangement links TRBV10-3 to TRBJ2-3; TRBD1 agrees at 10 bases. The ends lost 6 bases at V and 2 bases at J; junction bases unmatched: 5. This CDR3 comprises 15 residues. CDR1 ENHRY and CDR2 SYGVKD come from the germline V gene. CDR3 residues: CAISPGQGHTDTQYF. The CDR3 DNA follows: TGTGCCATCAGCCCGGGACAGGGGCACACAGATACGCAGTATTTT.

This clone was seen just once. The chain employs TRBV6-6 and TRBJ2-1; 14 bases line up with TRBD2. The CDR3 is 18 amino acids. The germline CDR1 and CDR2 sequences are MNHNY and SVGAGI (reference sequence). Trimming took 5 bases from V and 3 from J; bases not matched to a gene: 9. This CDR3 reads CASSPTGLAGADYNEQFF. The CDR3 coding sequence is TGTGCCAGCAGTCCGACGGGACTAGCGGGGGCTGACTACAATGAGCAGTTCTTC.

The gene calls are TRBV11-2 and TRBJ2-7, with 8 nucleotides matching TRBD2. The CDR3 extends over 14 amino acids. The J segment lost 4 bases and the V segment lost 3 bases, leaving 5 bases of the junction unmatched. The germline V gene encodes CDR1 SGHAT and CDR2 FQNNGV. The CDR3 here is CASSLDAGGYEQYF. Written as DNA, the CDR3 is TGTGCCAGCAGCTTGGATGCGGGAGGATACGAGCAGTACTTC.

This sequence joins TRBV6-2 or TRBV6-3 and TRBJ2-7; D gene uncertain. The CDR3 runs to 15 residues. V lost 6 bases, J lost 3 bases, and 18 bases lay in between. In germline, CDR1 is MNHEY, CDR2 SVGEGT. CDR3 region: CASSPPRRLYYEQYF. CDR3 bases: TGTGCCAGCAGCCCCCCCCGCAGGCTATACTACGAGCAGTACTTC.

This clone was seen more than once but under ten times. The chain joins TRBV27 to TRBJ2-7; TRBD1 agrees at 9 bases. Germline loops: CDR1 MNHEY, CDR2 SMNVEV (reference sequence). The CDR3 spans 14 residues. The V gene end was trimmed by 3 bases and the J gene end by 3 bases; junction bases not matched to a gene: 3. The CDR3: CASSFGTGYYEQYF. As DNA, the CDR3 is TGTGCCAGCAGTTTTGGGACAGGGTACTACGAGCAGTACTTC.